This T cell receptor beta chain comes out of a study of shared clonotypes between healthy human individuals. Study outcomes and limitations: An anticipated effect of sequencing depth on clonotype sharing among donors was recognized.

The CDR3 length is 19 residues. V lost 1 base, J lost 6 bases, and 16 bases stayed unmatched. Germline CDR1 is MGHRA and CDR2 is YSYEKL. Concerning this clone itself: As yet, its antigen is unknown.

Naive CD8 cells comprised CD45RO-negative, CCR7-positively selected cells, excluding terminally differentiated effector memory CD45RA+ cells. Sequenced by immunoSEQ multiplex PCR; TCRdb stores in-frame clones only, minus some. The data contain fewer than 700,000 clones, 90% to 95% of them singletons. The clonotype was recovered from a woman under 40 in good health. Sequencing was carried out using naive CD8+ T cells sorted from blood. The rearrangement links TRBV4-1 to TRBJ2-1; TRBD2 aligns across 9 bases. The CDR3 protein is CASSQVPPTSGYVINEQFF. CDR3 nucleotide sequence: TGCGCCAGCAGCCAAGTCCCCCCAACTAGCGGGTATGTTATCAATGAGCAGTTCTTC.